The 10 T cell receptor beta chains in this list originate from one sample, sequenced in a study of blood T cell repertoires in COVID-19. Sequencing was performed with immunoSEQ multiplex PCR; in TCRdb, only in-frame clones are kept and a portion is missing. The repertoire holds approximately 74,000 clones, with 80% to 95% as singletons. The sample was peripheral blood. The source of these receptors is a woman aged 55 to 70 with active COVID-19.

The V call is TRBV12-3 or TRBV12-4, the J call TRBJ2-2, with D possibly matching TRBD2 (6 bases). The V and J ends lost 2 bases and 6 bases respectively, with 7 bases between them. This CDR3 contains 13 residues. CDR3: CASSLWGAGELFF. The CDR3 DNA reads as TGTGCCAGCAGTTTATGGGGGGCCGGGGAGCTGTTTTTT.

The J gene is TRBJ2-3, the V gene TRBV19; 10 nucleotides align to TRBD2. The length of the CDR3 is 14 residues. Germline V gene data show CDR1 as LNHDA and CDR2 as SQIVND (reference sequence). Trimming took 6 bases from V and 2 from J; bases not matched to a gene: 2. The DNA of the CDR3 is TGTGCCAGTAGGCTAGCGGGAGACACAGATACGCAGTATTTT. This translates into CASRLAGDTDTQYF.

The V and J genes are TRBV28 and TRBJ1-2; tentative D call: TRBD1 (5 bases). There are 14 residues in the CDR3. V gave up 6 bases and J gave up 7 bases, with 18 bases separating them. Germline lookup yields CDR1 MDHEN and CDR2 SYDVKM. The CDR3: CASRPGQAGGGYTF. The CDR3 DNA sequence: TGTGCCAGCAGACCTGGGCAGGCGGGGGGTGGCTACACCTTC.

The rearrangement joins TRBV25-1 to TRBJ2-7, with 10 positions matching TRBD1. Germline V gene sequence: CDR1 MGHDK, CDR2 SYGVNS. The CDR3 length is 14 residues. With 3 bases clipped from V and 7 bases from J, the junction kept 6 bases outside the gene matches. This CDR3 is CASSDPGTGVEQYF. The CDR3 nucleotides are TGTGCCAGCAGTGACCCAGGGACAGGGGTTGAGCAGTACTTC.

This sequence joins TRBV2 and TRBJ2-1; 8 bases line up with TRBD2. The CDR3 runs 13 residues. The germline V gene encodes CDR1 SNHLY and CDR2 FYNNEI. V shed 11 bases and J 0 bases; nucleotides not matched to a gene: 3. CDR3 in amino acids: CARGLGSYNEQFF. For the CDR3, the DNA is TGTGCCCGGGGACTAGGCTCCTACAATGAGCAGTTCTTC.

CDR3 in amino acids: CASRTRQGSNQPQHF. DNA of the CDR3: TGTGCCAGCAGAACGAGGCAAGGTAGCAATCAGCCCCAGCATTTT. V is TRBV2 and J is TRBJ1-5; D unresolved. Trimming cost V 6 bases and J 0 bases, with 12 bases left between them. From germline, CDR1 is SNHLY and CDR2 FYNNEI. This CDR3 spans 15 amino acids.

V is TRBV7-2 and J is TRBJ1-5; D remains ambiguous. CDR3 length equals 15 residues. V was shortened by 5 bases and J by 0 bases, with 11 bases between the two germline ends. From germline, CDR1 is SGHTA and CDR2 FQGNSA. The CDR3 reads CASSRNSYSNQPQHF. In nucleotides, the CDR3 is TGTGCCAGCAGCCGGAACAGTTATAGCAATCAGCCCCAGCATTTT. The full variable domain, rest sourced from reference TRBV7-2 and TRBJ1-5, is GAGVSQSPSNKVTEKGKDVELRCDPISGHTALYWYRQSLGQGLEFLIYFQGNSAPDKSGLPSDRFSAERTGGSVSTLTIQRTQQEDSAVYLCASSRNSYSNQPQHFGDGTRLSIL.

The rearrangement joins TRBV9 to TRBJ2-1, with D possibly being TRBD2 (6 bases). This CDR3 spans 15 amino acids. Between the trimmed V and J ends, which lost 0 bases and 2 bases, there was a span of 9 bases. From germline, CDR1 is SGDLS and CDR2 YYNGEE. Here the CDR3 DNA reads TGTGCCAGCAGCGTAGACGGGAGCCCCTACAATGAGCAGTTCTTC. Protein: CASSVDGSPYNEQFF.

The V gene is TRBV5-1, the J gene TRBJ1-5; D perhaps matches TRBD1 (5 bases). Per the germline V gene, CDR1 is SGHRS and CDR2 is YFSETQ. V dropped 1 base and J dropped 1 base, with 6 bases sitting between them. The CDR3 sequence is 14 residues long. The CDR3 loop reads CASSLTGSNQPQHF. The CDR3 nucleotides are TGCGCCAGCAGCTTGACAGGAAGCAATCAGCCCCAGCATTTT.

This chain links TRBV7-9 with TRBJ2-1; D unresolved. Trimming shortened V by 5 bases and J by 4 bases, and 6 bases separated the two germline ends. CDR1 SEHNR and CDR2 FQNEAQ come from the germline V gene (reference sequence). CDR3 length: 12 residues. The DNA of the CDR3 is TGTGCCAGCAGCGAACAATACAATGAGCAGTTCTTC. Amino acids: CASSEQYNEQFF. The full variable domain, completed using reference TRBV7-9 and TRBJ2-1, is DTGVSQNPRHKITKRGQNVTFRCDPISEHNRLYWYRQTLGQGPEFLTYFQNEAQLEKSRLLSDRFSAERPKGSFSTLEIQRTEQGDSAMYLCASSEQYNEQFFGPGTRLTVL.